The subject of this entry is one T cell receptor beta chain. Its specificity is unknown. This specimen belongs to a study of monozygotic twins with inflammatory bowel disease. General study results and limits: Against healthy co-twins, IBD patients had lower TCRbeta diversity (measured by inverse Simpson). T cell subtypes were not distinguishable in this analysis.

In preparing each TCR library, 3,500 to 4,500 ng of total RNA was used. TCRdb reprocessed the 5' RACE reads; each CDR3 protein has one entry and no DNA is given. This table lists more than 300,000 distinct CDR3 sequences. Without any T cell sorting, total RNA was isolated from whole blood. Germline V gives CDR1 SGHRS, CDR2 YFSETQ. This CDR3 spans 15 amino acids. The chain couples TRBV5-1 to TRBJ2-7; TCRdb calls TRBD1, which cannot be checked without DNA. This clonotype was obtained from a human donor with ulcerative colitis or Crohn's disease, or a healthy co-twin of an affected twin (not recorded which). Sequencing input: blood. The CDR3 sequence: CASSYTGEGAYEQYF.